This entry concerns a single T cell receptor beta chain. Its target is unknown. Trimming removed 3 bases from V and 2 bases from J, with 19 bases in between. CDR1 and CDR2 (germline): SQVTM, ANQGSEA. The CDR3 length is 16 residues. A CD45RO/CCR7/CD25/CD127/CD95/CD27 panel sorted naive, central memory, regulatory and stem cell-like memory CD4+ cells. The sample belongs to a study of beta chain features in type 1 diabetes. Overall study findings and caveats: Amplification by PCR could prefer shorter templates, with the same effect in patients and controls.

Since all of the isolated RNA was reverse transcribed, expressed TCRB transcripts were what got sequenced. An average of about 3.57 million reads was obtained for naive, central memory and regulatory T cell samples. Measured with immunoSEQ multiplex PCR; TCRdb has only the in-frame clones, and not every one. The table has 140,000 to 150,000 clones, roughly a tenth seen once. The chain has TRBV29-1 and TRBJ1-2; D gene ambiguous. The source is a man aged 18 to 29 in good health. The sample was naive CD4+ T cells from blood. This CDR3 is CSVDRLGRSENYGYTF. In nucleotides, the CDR3 is TGCAGCGTTGATAGATTGGGGAGAAGTGAAAACTATGGCTACACCTTC. Variable domain in full (rest from reference TRBV29-1 and TRBJ1-2): SAVISQKPSRDICQRGTSLTIQCQVDSQVTMMFWYRQQPGQSLTLIATANQGSEATYESGFVIDKFPISRPNLTFSTLTVSNMSPEDSSIYLCSVDRLGRSENYGYTFGSGTRLTVV.